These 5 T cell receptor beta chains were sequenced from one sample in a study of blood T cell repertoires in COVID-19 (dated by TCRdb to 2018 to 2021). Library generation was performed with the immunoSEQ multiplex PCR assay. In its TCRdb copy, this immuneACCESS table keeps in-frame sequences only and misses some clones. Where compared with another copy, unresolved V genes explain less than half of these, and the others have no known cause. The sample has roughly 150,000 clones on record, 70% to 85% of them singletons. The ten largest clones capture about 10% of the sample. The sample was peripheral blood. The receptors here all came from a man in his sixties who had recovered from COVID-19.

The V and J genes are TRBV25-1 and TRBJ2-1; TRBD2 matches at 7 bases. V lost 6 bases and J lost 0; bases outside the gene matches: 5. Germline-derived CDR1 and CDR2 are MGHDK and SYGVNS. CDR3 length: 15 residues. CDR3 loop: CASSISGSSYNEQFF. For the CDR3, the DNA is TGTGCCAGCAGCATTAGCGGGTCCTCCTACAATGAGCAGTTCTTC.

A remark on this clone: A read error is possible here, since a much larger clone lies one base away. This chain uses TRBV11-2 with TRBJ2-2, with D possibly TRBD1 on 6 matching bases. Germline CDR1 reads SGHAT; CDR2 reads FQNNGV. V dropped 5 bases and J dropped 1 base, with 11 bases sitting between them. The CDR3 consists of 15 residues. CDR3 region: CASSNRDKNTGELFF. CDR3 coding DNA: TGTGCCAGCAGCAACCGGGACAAGAACACCGGGGAGCTGTTTTTT.

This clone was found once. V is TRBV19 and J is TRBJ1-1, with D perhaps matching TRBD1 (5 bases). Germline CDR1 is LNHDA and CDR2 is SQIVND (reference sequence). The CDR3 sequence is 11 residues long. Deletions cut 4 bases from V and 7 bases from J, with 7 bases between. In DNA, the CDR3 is TGTGCCAGTAGTACAGGGTTTGAAGCTTTCTTT. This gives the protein CASSTGFEAFF.

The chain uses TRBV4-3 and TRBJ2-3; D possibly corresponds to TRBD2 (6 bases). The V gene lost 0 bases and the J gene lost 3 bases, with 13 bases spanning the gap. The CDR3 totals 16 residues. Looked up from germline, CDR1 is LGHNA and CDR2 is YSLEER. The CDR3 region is CASSQDRAAGTDTQYF. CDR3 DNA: TGCGCCAGCAGCCAAGATAGAGCGGCGGGGACAGATACGCAGTATTTT.

The CDR3 DNA reads as TGTGCCAGCACCCCTAGCGGATCTAGCACAGATACGCAGTATTTT. Its protein is CASTPSGSSTDTQYF. This chain connects TRBV28 to TRBJ2-3; 7 bases agree with TRBD2. Germline V CDR1 and CDR2: MDHEN, SYDVKM. The CDR3 covers 15 residues. The junction had 7 bases not matched to a gene; V was cut back by 7 bases and J by 0 bases.